These T cell receptor beta chains were read from a single sample in a study. TCRdb used MiXCR to reprocess the 5' RACE reads, holding one entry per CDR3 protein. The sample lists 55,000 or so distinct CDR3 sequences; about 20% were seen once. The sequenced material came from tumor-infiltrating Tregs sorted from the breast tumor. The receptor set was obtained from a female donor with breast cancer. The CDR3 runs from the conserved cysteine through the conserved F or W. The D gene is left open where the match is weak. Expanded clones get a size class; other rows say once, few or many, or leave the size out.

V	size	J	D	CDR3	DNA
TRBV4-1	few	TRBJ2-6	TRBD1	CASSQASGGFSGANVLTF	TGCGCCAGCAGCCAAGCGTCAGGGGGTTTCTCTGGGGCCAACGTCCTGACTTTC
TRBV7-2	NA	TRBJ2-1	TRBD1	CASNRGQPPHNEQFF	TGTGCCAGCAACAGGGGCCAACCTCCCCACAATGAGCAGTTCTTC
TRBV6-5	NA	TRBJ1-2	NA	CASSYSGDNYGYTF	TGTGCCAGCAGTTACTCGGGGGATAACTATGGCTACACCTTC
TRBV5-1	many	TRBJ2-1	NA	CASSTSSTYNEQFF	TGCGCCAGCAGCACTAGCTCAACCTACAATGAGCAGTTCTTC
TRBV5-1	many	TRBJ2-7	TRBD1	CASTPTGEGYEQYF	TGCGCCAGCACCCCGACAGGGGAAGGATACGAGCAGTACTTC
TRBV5-1	many	TRBJ2-5	NA	CASSLDRPRTQYF	TGCGCCAGCAGCTTGGACCGCCCAAGGACCCAGTACTTC
TRBV2	few	TRBJ2-7	NA	CASRALYEQYF	TGTGCCAGCAGAGCCCTCTACGAGCAGTACTTC
TRBV12-3/TRBV12-4	few	TRBJ2-7	NA	CASKGLSSYEQYF	TGTGCCAGCAAAGGCCTAAGCTCCTACGAGCAGTACTTC
TRBV2	few	TRBJ2-5	NA	CASSFSTAFGETQYF	TGTGCCAGCAGTTTCTCGACGGCGTTCGGGGAGACCCAGTACTTC
TRBV9	medium-sized	TRBJ1-5	TRBD1	CASSSHTGASNQPQHF	TGTGCCAGCAGCTCCCACACAGGGGCTAGCAATCAGCCCCAGCATTTT
TRBV7-2	NA	TRBJ2-7	NA	CASSLNQAYEQYF	TGTGCCAGCAGCTTAAACCAGGCCTACGAGCAGTACTTC
TRBV5-4	few	TRBJ2-6	TRBD2	CASRSPSGRSSGANVLTF	TGTGCCAGCAGATCTCCTAGCGGGAGGAGCTCTGGGGCCAACGTCCTGACTTTC
TRBV7-6	few	TRBJ2-2	TRBD2	CASSASGRDGTGELFF	TGTGCCAGCAGCGCAAGCGGGAGGGATGGCACCGGGGAGCTGTTTTTT
TRBV19	few	TRBJ1-5	NA	CASSARERSITVAQHF	TGTGCCAGTAGTGCCAGGGAGAGATCCATAACTGTAGCCCAGCATTTT
TRBV28	NA	TRBJ1-4	NA	CASRRGGGLNEKLFF	TGTGCCAGCAGGAGGGGGGGAGGCCTTAATGAAAAACTGTTTTTT
TRBV15	NA	TRBJ2-7	NA	CATSRDRRANEQYF	TGTGCCACCAGCAGAGATCGGAGGGCAAACGAGCAGTACTTC
TRBV29-1	NA	TRBJ2-3	NA	CSVSIQGDTQYF	TGCAGCGTATCCATCCAAGGGGATACGCAGTATTTT
TRBV10-3	few	TRBJ2-1	NA	CATLARDEQFF	TGTGCCACCCTAGCCCGGGATGAGCAGTTCTTC
TRBV5-5	few	TRBJ2-7	TRBD2	CASSFFAGGSSYEQYF	TGTGCCAGCAGCTTCTTTGCGGGAGGGAGCTCCTACGAGCAGTACTTC
TRBV4-2	NA	TRBJ2-7	TRBD2	CASSQEKQSGRYEQHF	TGTGCCAGCAGCCAAGAGAAACAGAGCGGGAGGTACGAGCAGCACTTC
TRBV7-2	many	TRBJ2-3	NA	CASSFRAGSTDTQYF	TGTGCCAGCAGCTTTAGGGCGGGGAGCACAGATACGCAGTATTTT
TRBV6-2/TRBV6-3	many	TRBJ2-1	TRBD2	CASTIQTSGSGNNEQFF	TGTGCCAGCACTATCCAAACTAGCGGGAGTGGAAACAATGAGCAGTTCTTC
TRBV7-2	few	TRBJ2-7	NA	CASSLAGWEQYF	TGTGCCAGCAGCTTAGCAGGGTGGGAGCAGTACTTC
TRBV27	few	TRBJ2-6	NA	CASTPSNSGANVLTF	TGTGCCAGCACCCCATCCAATTCTGGGGCCAACGTCCTGACTTTC
TRBV5-1	many	TRBJ1-5	NA	CASSPLSGQPQHF	TGCGCCAGCAGCCCCTTGTCGGGGCAGCCCCAGCATTTT
TRBV24-1	NA	TRBJ2-1	TRBD1	CATSDSGLQGAWHEQFF	TGTGCCACCAGTGACTCAGGGCTACAGGGGGCATGGCATGAGCAGTTCTTC
TRBV6-1	NA	TRBJ2-7	TRBD2	CASRTSGPTYEQYF	TGTGCCAGCAGGACTAGCGGGCCGACCTACGAGCAGTACTTC
TRBV9	few	TRBJ2-7	TRBD2	CASSPGTSGSRGAPEQYF	TGTGCCAGCAGCCCTGGGACTAGCGGGAGCCGAGGGGCTCCCGAGCAGTACTTC
TRBV24-1	few	TRBJ2-2	TRBD1	CATSAMTGNGELFF	TGTGCCACCAGTGCGATGACAGGGAACGGGGAGCTGTTTTTT
TRBV12-3/TRBV12-4	once	TRBJ1-1	TRBD1	CASRFDRATEAFF	TGTGCCAGCAGGTTCGACAGGGCCACTGAAGCTTTCTTT
TRBV5-1	few	TRBJ1-1	NA	CASSLDQGRAEAFF	TGCGCCAGCAGCTTGGATCAGGGTAGGGCTGAAGCTTTCTTT
TRBV5-6	few	TRBJ2-5	NA	CASSLMTDGQETQYF	TGTGCCAGCAGCTTGATGACCGACGGACAAGAGACCCAGTACTTC
TRBV7-2	few	TRBJ2-1	NA	CASSLALTTRSYNEQFF	TGTGCCAGCAGCTTAGCGCTGACCACTAGGTCCTACAATGAGCAGTTCTTC
TRBV20-1	NA	TRBJ1-1	TRBD1	CSATSGQGNTEAFF	TGCAGTGCTACTAGTGGACAGGGGAACACTGAAGCTTTCTTT
TRBV10-3	few	TRBJ2-5	TRBD2	CAIGGLAGGETQYF	TGTGCCATCGGGGGACTAGCGGGAGGAGAGACCCAGTACTTC
TRBV4-1	NA	TRBJ2-7	NA	CTSRGIAGKEQYF	TGCACCAGCAGAGGAATTGCAGGGAAAGAGCAGTACTTC
TRBV6-6	many	TRBJ2-7	NA	CASSSGTGNYEQYF	TGTGCCAGCAGTTCCGGGACCGGTAACTACGAGCAGTACTTC
TRBV7-2	NA	TRBJ2-3	NA	CASSLLGLTTDTQYF	TGTGCCAGCAGCCTCCTAGGACTAACCACAGATACGCAGTATTTT
TRBV29-1	many	TRBJ2-1	NA	CSVEGWKNNEQFF	TGCAGCGTTGAAGGGTGGAAAAACAATGAGCAGTTCTTC
TRBV12-3/TRBV12-4	many	TRBJ2-6	TRBD2	CASSFELGAGGPGANVLTF	TGTGCCAGCAGTTTCGAATTGGGAGCGGGAGGGCCTGGGGCCAACGTCCTGACTTTC
TRBV6-5	few	TRBJ2-2	NA	CASSYRVDHNTGELFF	TGTGCCAGCAGTTACAGGGTGGACCACAACACCGGGGAGCTGTTTTTT
TRBV4-3	many	TRBJ2-6	NA	CASSQEEGSVHGANVLTF	TGCGCCAGCAGCCAAGAGGAGGGTTCGGTACATGGGGCCAACGTCCTGACTTTC
TRBV5-1	many	TRBJ1-1	NA	CASSSQPSSTEAFF	TGCGCCAGCAGCTCACAGCCTTCCAGCACTGAAGCTTTCTTT
TRBV7-9	many	TRBJ1-2	NA	CASSLADTYYGYTF	TGTGCCAGCAGCTTAGCGGACACCTACTATGGCTACACCTTC
TRBV7-9	NA	TRBJ2-6	NA	CASSPHLGNVLTF	TGTGCCAGCAGCCCCCATCTTGGCAACGTCCTGACTTTC
TRBV7-2	many	TRBJ2-1	NA	CASSDYNRDEQFF	TGTGCCAGCTCGGATTATAACAGGGATGAGCAGTTCTTC